This TCR beta chain stems from a study of chemoradiotherapy in HPV16-positive cancers. The CDR3 has 16 amino acids. The germline V gene encodes CDR1 LNHDA and CDR2 SQIVND (reference sequence). About this clone itself: Compared with germline, one end of the junction differs, possibly owing to a read error.

Data came from immunoSEQ multiplex PCR; TCRdb stores just in-frame clones and leaves some out. Among around 24,000 clones, more than 85% were seen once, and the ten largest hold more than 4%. The sequencing here drew on blood, taken from a patient who underwent chemoradiotherapy. The receptor comes from a human donor with HPV-associated anogenital cancer. The chain recombines TRBV19 with TRBJ1-4, with 7 bases matching TRBD1. This CDR3 reads CASSSPRGDSREKLFF. In DNA, the CDR3 is TGTGCCAGTAGTAGTCCGCGGGGGGACAGCCGAGAAAAGCTGTTTTTT.